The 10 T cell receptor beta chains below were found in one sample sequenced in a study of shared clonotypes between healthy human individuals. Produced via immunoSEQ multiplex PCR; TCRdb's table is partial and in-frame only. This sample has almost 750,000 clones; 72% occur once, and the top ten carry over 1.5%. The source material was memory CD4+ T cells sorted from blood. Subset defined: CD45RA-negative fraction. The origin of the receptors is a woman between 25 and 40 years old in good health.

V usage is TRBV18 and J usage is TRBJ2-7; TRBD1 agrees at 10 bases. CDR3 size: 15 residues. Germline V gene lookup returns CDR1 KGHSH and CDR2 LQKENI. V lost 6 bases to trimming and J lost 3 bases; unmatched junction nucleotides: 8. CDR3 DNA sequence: TGTGCCAGCTCCCCCGGACAGGGGGGGTTCTACGAGCAGTACTTC. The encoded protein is CASSPGQGGFYEQYF.

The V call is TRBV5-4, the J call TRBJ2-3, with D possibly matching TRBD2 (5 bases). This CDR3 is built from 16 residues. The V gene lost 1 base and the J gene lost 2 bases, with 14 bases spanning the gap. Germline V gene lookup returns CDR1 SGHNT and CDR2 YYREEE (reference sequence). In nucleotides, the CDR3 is TGTGCCAGCAGCTTGTTTCTAGCTGGCGACACAGATACGCAGTATTTT. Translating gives CASSLFLAGDTDTQYF.

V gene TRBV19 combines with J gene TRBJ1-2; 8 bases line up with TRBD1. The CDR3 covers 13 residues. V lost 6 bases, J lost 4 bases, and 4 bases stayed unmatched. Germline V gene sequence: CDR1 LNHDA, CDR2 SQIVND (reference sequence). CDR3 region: CASRRTGTYGYTF. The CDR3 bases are TGTGCCAGTAGGAGGACAGGGACCTATGGCTACACCTTC.

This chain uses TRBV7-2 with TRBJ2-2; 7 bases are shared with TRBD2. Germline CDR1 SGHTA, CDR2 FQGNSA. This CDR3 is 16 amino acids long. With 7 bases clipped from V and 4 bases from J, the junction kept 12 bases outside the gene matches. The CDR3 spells CASTVGWGRGTGELFF. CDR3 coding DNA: TGTGCCAGCACCGTCGGTTGGGGGAGGGGCACCGGGGAGCTGTTTTTT.

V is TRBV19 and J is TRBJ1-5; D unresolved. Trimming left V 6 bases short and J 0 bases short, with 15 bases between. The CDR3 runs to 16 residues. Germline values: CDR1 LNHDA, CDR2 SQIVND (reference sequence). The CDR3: CASSRAETYSNQPQHF. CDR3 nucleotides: TGTGCCAGTAGCCGGGCCGAGACTTATAGCAATCAGCCCCAGCATTTT.

CDR3 bases: TGTGCCAGCAGCCGGGACAGCAGCACAGATACGCAGTATTTT. Amino acids: CASSRDSSTDTQYF. The V and J genes are TRBV5-4 and TRBJ2-3, with 7 bases aligning to TRBD1. This CDR3 is built from 14 residues. Per the germline V gene, CDR1 is SGHNT and CDR2 is YYREEE (reference sequence). The trim removed 4 bases at V and 0 bases at J, leaving 2 bases unmatched.

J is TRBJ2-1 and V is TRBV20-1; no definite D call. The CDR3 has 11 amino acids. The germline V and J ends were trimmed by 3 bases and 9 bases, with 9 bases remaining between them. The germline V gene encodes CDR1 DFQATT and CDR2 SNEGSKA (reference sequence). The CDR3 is CSASLEPEQFF. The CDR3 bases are TGCAGTGCTAGTTTGGAACCTGAGCAGTTCTTC.

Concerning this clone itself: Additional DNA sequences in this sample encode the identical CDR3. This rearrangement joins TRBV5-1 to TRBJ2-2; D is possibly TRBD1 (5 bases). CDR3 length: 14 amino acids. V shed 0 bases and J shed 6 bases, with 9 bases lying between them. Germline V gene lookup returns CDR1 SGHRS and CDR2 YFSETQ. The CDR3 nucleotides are TGCGCCAGCAGCTTGGCTACAGGTCCCGGGGAGCTGTTTTTT. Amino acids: CASSLATGPGELFF.

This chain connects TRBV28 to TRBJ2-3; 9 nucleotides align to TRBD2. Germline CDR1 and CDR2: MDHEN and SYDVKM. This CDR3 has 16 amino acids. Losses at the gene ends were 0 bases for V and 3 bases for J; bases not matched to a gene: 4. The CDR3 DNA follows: TGTGCCAGCAGTTTATGGGGCGGGAGGGGGACAGATACGCAGTATTTT. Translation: CASSLWGGRGTDTQYF.

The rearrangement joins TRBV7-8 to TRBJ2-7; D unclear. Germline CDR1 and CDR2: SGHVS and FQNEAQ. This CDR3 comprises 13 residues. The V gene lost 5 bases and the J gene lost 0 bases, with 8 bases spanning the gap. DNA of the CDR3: TGTGCCAGCAGCCTGAGAGGCTCCTACGAGCAGTACTTC. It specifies CASSLRGSYEQYF.